This T cell receptor beta chain was identified during a study of T cell responses to AZD1222 COVID-19 vaccine. Data came from immunoSEQ multiplex PCR; TCRdb stores just in-frame clones and leaves some out. The sample has roughly 130,000 clones, around 90% seen once. CDR3 length equals 17 residues. The germline V gene encodes CDR1 SGHVS and CDR2 FNYEAQ. V was pared by 5 bases and J by 6 bases, with 8 bases of the junction left unmatched. The rearrangement uses TRBV7-6 and TRBJ1-6, with 12 bases fitting TRBD1. The source of this sequence is an adult in good health. Here the sequenced sample was peripheral blood, taken on day 0 of AZD1222 vaccination. The CDR3 is CASSPGTGGLRNSPLHF. In DNA, the CDR3 is TGTGCCAGCAGCCCCGGGACAGGGGGCCTTCGTAATTCACCCCTCCACTTT.